This entry describes one T cell receptor beta chain. The data originate from a study of control samples from healthy donors and cancer patients. Profiled with immunoSEQ multiplex PCR; TCRdb holds only in-frame clones, not every one. Of roughly 120,000 clones in the sample, 85% to 90% were seen once. The CDR3 contains 13 residues. Germline assignment: CDR1 SGHNT and CDR2 YENEEA. The V and J ends lost 5 bases and 7 bases respectively, with 14 bases between them. The sequence derives from a woman aged 65 to 85 in good health. Material: blood. This rearrangement joins TRBV11-3 to TRBJ2-5; D gene ambiguous. The CDR3 reads CASSQDGSGTQYF. The CDR3 DNA is TGTGCCAGCAGCCAGGACGGCTCAGGGACCCAGTACTTC. The full variable domain, with the rest looked up from reference TRBV11-3 and TRBJ2-5, is EAGVVQSPRYKIIEKKQPVAFWCNPISGHNTLYWYLQNLGQGPELLIRYENEEAVDDSQLPKDRFSAERLKGVDSTLKIQPAELGDSAVYLCASSQDGSGTQYFGPGTRLLVL.